This T cell receptor (beta chain) was sequenced for a study of cytomegalovirus exposure and HLA in healthy donors. CDR1 MDHEN and CDR2 SYDVKM come from the germline V gene. The CDR3 extends over 11 amino acids. V was trimmed by 9 bases and J by 7 bases, leaving 10 bases between them. The PCR contained 60 Vbeta and 13 Jbeta primers. The table came from immunoSEQ multiplex PCR; TCRdb's copy has only in-frame clones and leaves some out. This repertoire comprises around 76,000 clones; its ten largest clones make up approximately 1.6%. Donors showed nominal health when sampled, although they likely had unrecorded immune exposures.

This chain connects TRBV28 to TRBJ2-1, with D possibly matching TRBD1 (6 bases). The receptor was derived from a woman aged 60-70 years in good health and CMV-seronegative. Sample: PBMCs. The CDR3, as DNA: TGTGCCAGTAATCAGGGGAATGAGCAGTTCTTC. Translated: CASNQGNEQFF.